This T cell receptor beta chain was documented in a study of blood T cell repertoires in COVID-19. Study summary: Sample material is recorded as cDNA or gDNA derived from T cells, B-cell-depleted T cells, or PBMCs.

This clone occurred once. The germline V gene has CDR1 DFQATT and CDR2 SNEGSKA (reference sequence). The CDR3 is made up of 14 amino acids. V lost 3 bases to trimming and J lost 4 bases; unmatched junction nucleotides: 7. It was during active infection that Seattle patients were enrolled and then longitudinally followed. Repertoires were generated with immunoSEQ multiplex PCR, while TCRdb's copy carries only in-frame clones and drops some. The sample has a few hundred thousand clones, around 90% seen once. The TCR was taken from a woman in her seventies with COVID-19, enrolled during active disease. Sequencing used peripheral blood. The chain uses TRBV20-1 and TRBJ1-2; 8 bases line up with TRBD1. CDR3 coding DNA: TGCAGTGCTAGTCACCAGGGGGCGGCCTATGGCTACACCTTC. The encoded protein is CSASHQGAAYGYTF.